These 28 T cell receptor beta chains were sequenced from one sample in a study of long-term antiretroviral therapy in people with HIV. The run of the v3.0 immunoSEQ assay was at survey level. The protocol was immunoSEQ multiplex PCR, while the TCRdb copy is restricted to in-frame clones and leaves out a portion. This sample has some 33,000 clones, with roughly 98% found just once. The starting material was unsorted PBMCs, obtained 7.6 years after starting antiretroviral therapy. Receptor source: a man between 25 and 39 years old with HIV.

This rearrangement joins TRBV4-3 to TRBJ1-2, with TRBD1 as a possible D gene (6 bases). CDR3 length: 16 amino acids. Deletions cut 0 bases from V and 3 bases from J, with 14 bases between. CDR1 and CDR2 from the germline V gene are LGHNA and YSLEER. This CDR3 reads CASSQDWTEPDYGYTF. Written as DNA, the CDR3 is TGCGCCAGCAGCCAAGACTGGACAGAGCCAGACTATGGCTACACCTTC.

Written as DNA, the CDR3 is TGTGCCAGCAGCAGGATGACAGGGACCTACAATGAGCAGTTCTTC. It specifies CASSRMTGTYNEQFF. The chain carries TRBV7-8 and TRBJ2-1; 7 bases align to TRBD1. V gave up 5 bases and J gave up 2 bases; unmatched junction bases: 6. The CDR3 totals 15 residues. From germline, CDR1 is SGHVS and CDR2 FQNEAQ.

The CDR3 sequence is CASSGPTSRTNVLTF. The CDR3 DNA reads as TGTGCCAGCAGTGGACCGACAAGCAGGACCAACGTCCTGACTTTC. The genes are TRBV28 and TRBJ2-6; D is unresolved. V was pared by 5 bases and J by 8 bases, with 16 bases between. Germline CDR1 and CDR2: MDHEN and SYDVKM. This CDR3 spans 15 amino acids.

This rearrangement joins TRBV6-5 to TRBJ2-2; the match to TRBD1 covers 7 bases. The trim removed 6 bases at V and 9 bases at J, leaving 4 bases unmatched. Per the germline V gene, CDR1 is MNHEY and CDR2 is SVGAGI. This CDR3 spans 12 amino acids. The CDR3 coding sequence is TGTGCCAGCAGCCGGGACAGCCGGGAGCTGTTTTTT. Translation gives CASSRDSRELFF.

The rearrangement joins TRBV5-5 to TRBJ2-5; 7 nucleotides match TRBD1. The CDR3 runs to 15 residues. Germline lookup yields CDR1 SGHKS and CDR2 YYEKEE (reference sequence). The V gene end was trimmed by 2 bases and the J gene end by 7 bases; junction bases not matched to a gene: 11. CDR3 in DNA: TGTGCCAGCAGCTTAGGGGGCCGAGGCCTAACGACCCAGTACTTC. Translated: CASSLGGRGLTTQYF.

The CDR3 DNA sequence: TGTGCCAGCTCTTTAGACTTCAGAGGTGACGAGCAGTACTTC. Its translation: CASSLDFRGDEQYF. This sequence joins TRBV2 and TRBJ2-7, with no clear D. CDR3 length equals 14 residues. In germline, CDR1 is SNHLY, CDR2 FYNNEI. The germline V and J ends were trimmed by 8 bases and 5 bases, with 19 bases remaining between them. Full variable domain (missing parts from reference TRBV2 and TRBJ2-7): EPEVTQTPSHQVTQMGQEVILRCVPISNHLYFYWYRQILGQKVEFLVSFYNNEISEKSEIFDDQFSVERPDGSNFTLKIRSTKLEDSAMYFCASSLDFRGDEQYFGPGTRLTVT.

The chain has TRBV9 and TRBJ2-5; D is undetermined. V shed 3 bases and J shed 5 bases, with 17 bases lying between them. The CDR3 has 15 amino acids. CDR1 is SGDLS, CDR2 YYNGEE, per germline. CDR3 residues: CASSEGTIIGETQYF. In DNA form, the CDR3 reads TGTGCCAGCAGCGAGGGAACCATAATCGGCGAGACCCAGTACTTC.

This chain links TRBV14 with TRBJ2-5; D ambiguous. The CDR3 is 14 residues long. Germline CDR1 is SGHDN and CDR2 is FVKESK. V shed 3 bases and J shed 3 bases, with 11 bases lying between them. This chain's CDR3 is CASSHYPLEETQYF. CDR3 nucleotides: TGTGCCAGCAGCCATTACCCACTGGAAGAGACCCAGTACTTC.

The chain combines TRBV11-1 with TRBJ1-1, with D unresolved. The germline V gene has CDR1 SGHAT and CDR2 FQDESV (reference sequence). The CDR3 contains 12 residues. The germline V and J ends were trimmed by 4 bases and 5 bases, with 8 bases remaining between them. The CDR3 protein is CASSSRSTEAFF. The CDR3 DNA is TGTGCCAGCAGCTCCAGGAGTACTGAAGCTTTCTTT. The complete variable domain, with remaining parts taken from reference TRBV11-1 and TRBJ1-1, reads EAEVAQSPRYKITEKSQAVAFWCDPISGHATLYWYRQILGQGPELLVQFQDESVVDDSQLPKDRFSAERLKGVDSTLKIQPAELGDSAMYLCASSSRSTEAFFGQGTRLTVV.

This clone was detected only once. V is TRBV15 and J is TRBJ2-7, with D perhaps assigned TRBD1 or TRBD2 (6 bases each). With 7 bases removed from V and 7 bases from J, the gap between germline ends came to 14 bases. The CDR3 is 12 residues long. CDR1 LNHNV and CDR2 YYDKDF come from the germline V gene (reference sequence). The CDR3 DNA follows: TGTGCCACCACGAACAGGGAGGAAGAGCAGTACTTC. Translation gives CATTNREEEQYF.

This clone was recorded a few times. This chain uses TRBV7-2 with TRBJ1-6, with TRBD1 matching over 8 bases. The V gene end was trimmed by 6 bases and the J gene end by 11 bases; junction bases not matched to a gene: 9. Per germline, CDR1 SGHTA and CDR2 FQGNSA. The CDR3 runs 14 residues. The CDR3 DNA follows: TGTGCCAGCAGAGCCACAGGGGGGCTTGCACCCCTCCACTTT. Translating gives CASRATGGLAPLHF.

This clone was recorded a few times. V gene TRBV30 combines with J gene TRBJ1-4; D gene unclear. This CDR3 contains 13 residues. V was pared by 1 base and J by 4 bases, with 7 bases between. Germline V gene lookup returns CDR1 GTSNPN and CDR2 SVGIG (reference sequence). In nucleotides, the CDR3 is TGTGCCTGGAGTGCCGGGGTTAATGAAAAACTGTTTTTT. Translating it yields CAWSAGVNEKLFF.

V gene TRBV9 combines with J gene TRBJ2-3; D tentatively fits TRBD1 or TRBD2 (6 bases each). The CDR3 totals 19 residues. V lost 0 bases and J lost 2, with 22 bases in between. Germline V CDR1 and CDR2: SGDLS, YYNGEE. The CDR3 loop is CASSVVPLLGGAPTDTQYF. CDR3 sequence (DNA): TGTGCCAGCAGCGTAGTACCACTCTTGGGGGGCGCCCCCACAGATACGCAGTATTTT.

In DNA, the CDR3 is TGCAGCGCCGGGGGCCAGGGGGATTACGAGCAGTACTTC. It specifies CSAGGQGDYEQYF. The J gene is TRBJ2-7, the V gene TRBV29-1, with D possibly being TRBD1 (7 bases). Germline assignment: CDR1 SQVTM and CDR2 ANQGSEA. V was cut by 7 bases and J by 4 bases, with 17 bases left in between. CDR3 size: 13 residues.

The table lists this clone with a count of one. The gene calls are TRBV28 and TRBJ2-7; 10 nucleotides line up with TRBD2. J gave up 9 bases and V 8 bases, and 13 bases lay outside the gene matches. Per the germline V gene, CDR1 is MDHEN and CDR2 is SYDVKM. The CDR3 loop spans 14 amino acids. CDR3 nucleotides: TGTGCCAGCTTACGGGAACTAGCGGGATCTTGGCAGTACTTC. Encoded protein: CASLRELAGSWQYF.

The V call is TRBV7-9, the J call TRBJ2-1; 10 bases agree with TRBD2. V trimming: 5 bases; J trimming: 5 bases; junction bases outside the gene matches: 6. CDR1 is SEHNR, CDR2 FQNEAQ, per germline (reference sequence). The CDR3 has 15 amino acids. DNA for the CDR3: TGTGCCAGCAGCCAAGGGACTAGCGTGGACAATGAGCAGTTCTTC. Residues: CASSQGTSVDNEQFF.

In its sample, this clone was seen once. V usage is TRBV9 and J usage is TRBJ2-2; D gene unclear. Trimming stripped 5 bases from V and 2 bases from J, with 16 bases between. The length of the CDR3 is 16 residues. Germline assignment: CDR1 SGDLS and CDR2 YYNGEE. The CDR3 DNA follows: TGTGCCAGCAGTCACCATCTCGGCAGAAACACCGGGGAGCTGTTTTTT. It codes for CASSHHLGRNTGELFF. Looking up the rest from reference TRBV9 and TRBJ2-2 gives the full variable domain: DSGVTQTPKHLITATGQRVTLRCSPRSGDLSVYWYQQSLDQGLQFLIQYYNGEERAKGNILERFSAQQFPDLHSELNLSSLELGDSALYFCASSHHLGRNTGELFFGEGSRLTVL.

This clone occurred once. The V call is TRBV7-2, the J call TRBJ2-1; possible D gene TRBD2, 7 bases. This CDR3 has 16 amino acids. V shed 5 bases and J shed 9 bases, with 23 bases lying between them. The germline V gene has CDR1 SGHTA and CDR2 FQGNSA. The CDR3 DNA reads TGTGCCAGCAGCCTCCGCGGGGGCGGGGGAGGGAGTGAGCAGTTCTTC. This gives the protein CASSLRGGGGGSEQFF.

The V and J genes are TRBV4-1 and TRBJ1-4; 7 positions match TRBD1. Germline CDR1 MGHRA, CDR2 YSYEKL. The CDR3 runs 13 residues. V shed 2 bases, J shed 14 bases, and the junction held 8 bases outside the gene matches. CDR3 in amino acids: CASSQNQGDGLFF. CDR3 nucleotides: TGCGCCAGCAGCCAAAACCAGGGGGATGGTCTGTTTTTT.

V gene TRBV15 combines with J gene TRBJ2-1, with no clear D. Trimming took off 3 bases at V and 0 bases at J, with 15 bases between the two ends. Looked up from germline, CDR1 is LNHNV and CDR2 is YYDKDF (reference sequence). The CDR3 covers 17 residues. The CDR3 coding sequence is TGTGCCACCAGCAGCGAGCTAAACGAACTCTCCTACAATGAGCAGTTCTTC. This codes for CATSSELNELSYNEQFF.

The chain recombines TRBV19 with TRBJ2-2; possibly TRBD2 for D (7 bases). V gave up 3 bases and J gave up 1 base, with 12 bases separating them. The CDR3 runs to 16 residues. The germline gives CDR1 LNHDA, CDR2 SQIVND (reference sequence). In nucleotides, the CDR3 is TGTGCCAGTAGTATCTACAGGGAGGGGAACACCGGGGAGCTGTTTTTT. Protein product: CASSIYREGNTGELFF.

The chain carries TRBV9 and TRBJ1-2, with TRBD1 as a possible D gene (5 bases). The CDR3 is made up of 13 amino acids. Looked up from germline, CDR1 is SGDLS and CDR2 is YYNGEE. Trimming stripped 0 bases from V and 8 bases from J, with 11 bases between. Here the CDR3 DNA reads TGTGCCAGCAGCGTAGGTGTTCAGGGCGGCTACACCTTC. Translated, it gives CASSVGVQGGYTF.

V and J are TRBV13 and TRBJ1-5; maybe TRBD1 (5 bases). The CDR3 is 19 amino acids. Trimming cost V 6 bases and J 0 bases, with 24 bases left between them. From germline, CDR1 is PRHDT and CDR2 FYEKMQ (reference sequence). The CDR3: CASSRRGSPKIDSNQPQHF. The CDR3 coding sequence is TGTGCCAGCAGTAGAAGGGGCAGCCCTAAAATAGATAGCAATCAGCCCCAGCATTTT. The whole variable domain, filled in from reference TRBV13 and TRBJ1-5, reads AAGVIQSPRHLIKEKRETATLKCYPIPRHDTVYWYQQGPGQDPQFLISFYEKMQSDKGSIPDRFSAQQFSDYHSELNMSSLELGDSALYFCASSRRGSPKIDSNQPQHFGDGTRLSIL.

V is TRBV6-5 and J is TRBJ2-1, with 9 bases lining up with TRBD1. CDR3 length: 16 amino acids. Germline V gene sequence: CDR1 MNHEY, CDR2 SVGAGI. The V gene end was trimmed by 4 bases and the J gene end by 8 bases; junction bases not matched to a gene: 12. CDR3 sequence reads: CASSSLGGQGIYEQFF. The DNA of the CDR3 is TGTGCCAGCAGTTCCCTTGGAGGACAGGGGATATATGAGCAGTTCTTC.

The chain links TRBV7-8 to TRBJ2-7, with 10 nucleotides matching TRBD1. This CDR3 comprises 14 residues. The trim removed 3 bases at V and 5 bases at J, leaving 4 bases unmatched. Per germline, CDR1 SGHVS and CDR2 FQNEAQ. The CDR3 is CASSLGQGIHEQYF. CDR3 DNA: TGTGCCAGCAGCTTGGGACAGGGGATTCACGAGCAGTACTTC.

CDR3 sequence: CALQGLETQYF. The CDR3 coding sequence is TGTGCCTTACAGGGGTTGGAGACCCAGTACTTC. The gene calls are TRBV30 and TRBJ2-5, with 7 bases lining up with TRBD1. The junction had 4 bases not matched to a gene; V was cut back by 7 bases and J by 5 bases. CDR1 and CDR2 (germline): GTSNPN, SVGIG (reference sequence). The CDR3 contains 11 residues.

The chain couples TRBV9 to TRBJ2-7, with a possible D match to TRBD2 (6 bases). There are 14 residues in the CDR3. Trimming took 3 bases from V and 6 from J, leaving 16 bases between them. Germline V gives CDR1 SGDLS, CDR2 YYNGEE. Here the CDR3 reads CASSAWTTNGEQYF. CDR3 sequence (DNA): TGTGCCAGCAGCGCTTGGACTACCAACGGCGAGCAGTACTTC.

This sequence joins TRBV5-6 and TRBJ1-5; D is possibly TRBD1 (6 bases). The CDR3 runs 12 residues. The V end lost 5 bases, the J end lost 7 bases, and 10 bases lay between the germline ends. Germline V lookup: CDR1 SGHDT, CDR2 YYEEEE. The CDR3 DNA reads as TGTGCCAGCAGTTCCGGGACACAGCCCCAGCATTTT. Translation: CASSSGTQPQHF.